The TCR beta chain under discussion was sequenced for a study of T cells in Graves' hyperthyroidism and ophthalmopathy. Study in general: Once the initial diagnosis was made, peripheral blood was obtained before any treatment.

The source material, RNA transcripts, was used to amplify TCR beta CDR3 regions. TCR CDR3 regions were first amplified by RT-PCR with HTBI primers. Each CDR3 protein is one row after TCRdb ran MiXCR on the multiplex PCR reads. This table holds 700,000 or so distinct CDR3 sequences, around 15% found once. Concerning this clonotype itself: One junction end disagrees with the germline gene, perhaps due to a read error.

Looked up from germline, CDR1 is SEHNR and CDR2 is FQNEAQ (reference sequence). The CDR3 loop spans 15 amino acids. The clonotype originates from a young man with Graves' hyperthyroidism. The chain recombines TRBV7-9 with TRBJ2-5; D tentatively reads TRBD1 or TRBD2 (5 bases each). Material for sequencing was blood. CDR3 in DNA: TGTGCCAGCAGCTTAGCCCAGTCAAGCAGGGAGACCCGGTACTTC. Its translation: CASSLAQSSRETRYF.